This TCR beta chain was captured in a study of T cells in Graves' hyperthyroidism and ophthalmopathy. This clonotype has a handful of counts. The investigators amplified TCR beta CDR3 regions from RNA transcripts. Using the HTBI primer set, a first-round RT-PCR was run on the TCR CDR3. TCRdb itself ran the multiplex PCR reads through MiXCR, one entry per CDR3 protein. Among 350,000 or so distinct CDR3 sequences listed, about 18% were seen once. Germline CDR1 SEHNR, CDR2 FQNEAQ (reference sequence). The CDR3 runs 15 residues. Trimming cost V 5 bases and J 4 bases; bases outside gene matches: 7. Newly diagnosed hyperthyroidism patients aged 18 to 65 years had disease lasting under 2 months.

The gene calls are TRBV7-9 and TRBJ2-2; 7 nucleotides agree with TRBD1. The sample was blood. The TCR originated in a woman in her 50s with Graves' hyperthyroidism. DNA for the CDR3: TGTGCCAGCAGCGCATCGGACAGGCCCACCGGGGAGCTGTTTTTT. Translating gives CASSASDRPTGELFF.